This T cell receptor (beta chain) is drawn from a study of CD8 T cells in ankylosing spondylitis (dated by TCRdb to about 2017). Study-wide context: T cell receptor beta repertoires were profiled in healthy donors and ankylosing spondylitis patients so that disease-linked TCR variants could be found. Samples of peripheral blood were taken, and for ankylosing spondylitis patients, synovial fluid was collected as well. The full study cohort comprised 25 ankylosing spondylitis patients and some 100 healthy donors.

The paper as a whole reports these results and caveats: The disease-linked clones were reported to be significantly enriched in matched synovial fluid samples from ankylosing spondylitis patients. A TCR beta motif made up of several highly homologous amino acid variants appeared to be characteristic of blood from ankylosing spondylitis patients. Some motif variants had previously been reported in the synovial fluid and blood of reactive arthritis patients, which suggests shared mechanisms of disease initiation. A CD8+ phenotype was shown by the disease-linked clones, which were found at relatively low frequencies in peripheral blood.

Of note for this clonotype: There is no known antigen for this receptor. No base-level quality is on record; no much larger clone is a single base apart.

Sequencing took place on an Illumina HiSeq 2500. Quantitative 5'-RACE with molecular barcodes was used to prepare TCR beta libraries. From the authors' description of their analysis: Disease-linked TCR variants were identified with a new computational method built on a probabilistic model of VDJ rearrangement. TCRdb reprocessed the public reads (quality trimming at Q25 with fastp, clone calling with MiXCR) and kept in-frame beta chains. Merged by CDR3 protein, the rows form single entries marked with the most common genes and DNA. Clone size and V and J calls follow TCRdb, not the original study. Counted in this sample were 310,000 or so distinct CDR3 sequences; 20% of them appeared once. The top ten clones comprise roughly 8% of the sample. From cysteine to phenylalanine, the CDR3 is 16 amino acids long. Just CDR3 DNA is preserved here, 48 bases in frame from base 1. V is cut by 4 bases and J by 5 bases, and the space between the germline ends is 18 bases. In the germline V gene, CDR1 corresponds to SGHAT and CDR2 to FQNNGV.

The sequencing sample was made of blood, either unsorted or a sorted T cell fraction (not recorded which). The clonotype comes from a male donor with ankylosing spondylitis or in good health (not recorded which). The rearrangement joined TRBV11-2 to TRBJ2-4; the D gene is perhaps TRBD1, from 5 matching bases. The nucleotides are TGTGCCAGCAGCTCCATATCTAGGGGAAGCCAAAACATTCAGTACTTC. The resulting protein is CASSSISRGSQNIQYF.